This TCR beta chain was captured by sequencing in a study of graft-versus-host responses after intestinal transplantation. The method was immunoSEQ multiplex PCR; TCRdb's version includes in-frame clones alone and lacks a portion of them. The profile shows 93,000 or so clones, 93% of them singletons. As to this clone: Its cognate antigen is unknown.

Germline CDR1 and CDR2: MNHEY and SMNVEV (reference sequence). The CDR3 covers 15 residues. Findings and limits, study-wide: Allografts of patients with graft-donor T cell macrochimerism showed high graft-versus-host to host-versus-graft clone ratios.

The TCR originated in a human donor who received an intestinal transplant. The rearrangement joins TRBV27 to TRBJ2-5; 7 bases are a match to TRBD1. The better agreement between TRBJ2-7 and the DNA end casts doubt on the J call. This sample comprised unstimulated CD8+ T cells sorted from spleen or lymph node cells, obtained before intestinal transplant. CDR3 loop: CASSLLGTAPYEQYF. The DNA for the CDR3 is TGTGCCAGCAGTTTGTTAGGGACAGCCCCCTACGAGCAGTACTTC.